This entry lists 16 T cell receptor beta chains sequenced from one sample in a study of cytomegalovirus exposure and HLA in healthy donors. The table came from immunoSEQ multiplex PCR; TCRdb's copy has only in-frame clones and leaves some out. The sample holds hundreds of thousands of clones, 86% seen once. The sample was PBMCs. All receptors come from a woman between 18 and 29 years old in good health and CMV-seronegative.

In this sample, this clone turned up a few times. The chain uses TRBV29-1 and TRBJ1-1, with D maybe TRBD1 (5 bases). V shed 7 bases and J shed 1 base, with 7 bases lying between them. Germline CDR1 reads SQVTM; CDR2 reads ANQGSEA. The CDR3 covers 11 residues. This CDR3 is CSGGQNTEAFF. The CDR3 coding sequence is TGCAGCGGTGGACAGAACACTGAAGCTTTCTTT.

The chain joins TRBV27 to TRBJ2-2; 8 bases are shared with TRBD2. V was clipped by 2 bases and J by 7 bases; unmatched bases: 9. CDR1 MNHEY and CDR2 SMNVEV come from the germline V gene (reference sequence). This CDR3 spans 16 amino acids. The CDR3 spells CASSLSPAGEVGELFF. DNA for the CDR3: TGTGCCAGCAGTTTAAGTCCAGCGGGAGAGGTCGGGGAGCTGTTTTTT.

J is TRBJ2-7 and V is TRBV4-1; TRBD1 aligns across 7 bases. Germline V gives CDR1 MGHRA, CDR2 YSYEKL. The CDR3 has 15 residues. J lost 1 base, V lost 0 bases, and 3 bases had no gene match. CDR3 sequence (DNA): TGCGCCAGCAGCCAAGATCCAGGGGGTTCCTACGAGCAGTACTTC. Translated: CASSQDPGGSYEQYF.

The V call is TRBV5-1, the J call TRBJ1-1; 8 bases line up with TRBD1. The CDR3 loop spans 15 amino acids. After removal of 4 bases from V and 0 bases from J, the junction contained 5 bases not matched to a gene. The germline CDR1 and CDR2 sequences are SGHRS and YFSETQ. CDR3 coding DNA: TGCGCCAGCAGCGAAGGACAGGGTCTGAACACTGAAGCTTTCTTT. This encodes CASSEGQGLNTEAFF.

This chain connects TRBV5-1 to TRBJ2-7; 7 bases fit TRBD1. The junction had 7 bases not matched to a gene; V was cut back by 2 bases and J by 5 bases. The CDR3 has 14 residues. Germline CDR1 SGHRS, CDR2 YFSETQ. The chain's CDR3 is CASSLTGVGDEQYF. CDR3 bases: TGCGCCAGCAGCTTAACAGGGGTCGGAGACGAGCAGTACTTC.

The CDR3 DNA sequence: TGCGCCAGCAGCTTCGGGCTGACAGGGGGCAACACTGAAGCTTTCTTT. It specifies CASSFGLTGGNTEAFF. The chain combines TRBV5-1 with TRBJ1-1; 10 nucleotides match TRBD1. The V segment lost 2 bases and the J segment 2 bases; nucleotides outside the gene matches: 6. The germline CDR1 and CDR2 sequences are SGHRS and YFSETQ. CDR3 length: 16 residues.

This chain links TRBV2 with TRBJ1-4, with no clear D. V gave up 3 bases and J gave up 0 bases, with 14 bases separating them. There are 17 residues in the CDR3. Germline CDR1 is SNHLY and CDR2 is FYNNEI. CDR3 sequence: CASSEQHLVATNEKLFF. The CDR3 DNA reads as TGTGCCAGCAGTGAGCAGCATCTAGTTGCAACTAATGAAAAACTGTTTTTT.

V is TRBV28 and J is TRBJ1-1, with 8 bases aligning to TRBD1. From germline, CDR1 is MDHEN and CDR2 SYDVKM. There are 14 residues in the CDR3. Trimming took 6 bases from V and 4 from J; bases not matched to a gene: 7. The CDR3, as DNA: TGTGCCAGCAGGCGTGGACAGGGTGCCACTGAAGCTTTCTTT. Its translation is CASRRGQGATEAFF.

The CDR3 spells CASSEDRVTYGYTF. The CDR3 DNA is TGCGCCAGCAGCGAGGACAGAGTAACCTATGGCTACACCTTC. V usage is TRBV5-1 and J usage is TRBJ1-2; the D gene is possibly TRBD1 (6 bases). This CDR3 has 14 residues. Germline V CDR1 and CDR2: SGHRS, YFSETQ. V was clipped by 4 bases and J by 4 bases, with 14 bases between them.

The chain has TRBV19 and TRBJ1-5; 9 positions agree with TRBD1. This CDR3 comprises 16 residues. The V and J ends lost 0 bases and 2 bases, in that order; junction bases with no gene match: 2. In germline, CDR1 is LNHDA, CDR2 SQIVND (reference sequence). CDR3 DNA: TGTGCCAGTAGTATAGATCGGACAGGGGGCAATCAGCCCCAGCATTTT. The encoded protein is CASSIDRTGGNQPQHF. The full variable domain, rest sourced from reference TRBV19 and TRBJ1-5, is DGGITQSPKYLFRKEGQNVTLSCEQNLNHDAMYWYRQDPGQGLRLIYYSQIVNDFQKGDIAEGYSVSREKKESFPLTVTSAQKNPTAFYLCASSIDRTGGNQPQHFGDGTRLSIL.

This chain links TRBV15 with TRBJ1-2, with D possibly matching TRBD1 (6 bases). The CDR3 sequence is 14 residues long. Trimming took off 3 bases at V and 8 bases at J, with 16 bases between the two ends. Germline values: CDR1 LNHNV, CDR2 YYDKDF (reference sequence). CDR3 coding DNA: TGTGCCACCAGCAGTCGCCGGGACACTTGGGGCTACACCTTC. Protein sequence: CATSSRRDTWGYTF.

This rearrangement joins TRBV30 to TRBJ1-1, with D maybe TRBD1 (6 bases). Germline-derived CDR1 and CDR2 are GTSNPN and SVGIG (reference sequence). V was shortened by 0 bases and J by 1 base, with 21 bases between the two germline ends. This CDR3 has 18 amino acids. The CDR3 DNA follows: TGTGCCTGGAGTGTACTGATCGTTCTAGGGGGACCGAACACTGAAGCTTTCTTT. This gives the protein CAWSVLIVLGGPNTEAFF. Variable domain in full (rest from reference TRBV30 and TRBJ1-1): SQTIHQWPATLVQPVGSPLSLECTVEGTSNPNLYWYRQAAGRGLQLLFYSVGIGQISSEVPQNLSASRPQDRQFILSSKKLLLSDSGFYLCAWSVLIVLGGPNTEAFFGQGTRLTVV.

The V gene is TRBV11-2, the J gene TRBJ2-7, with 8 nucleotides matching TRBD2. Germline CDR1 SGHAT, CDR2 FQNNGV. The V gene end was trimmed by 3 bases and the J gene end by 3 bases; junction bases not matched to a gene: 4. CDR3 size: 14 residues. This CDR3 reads CASSLGLEYYEQYF. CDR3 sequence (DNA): TGTGCCAGCAGCTTGGGACTAGAGTACTACGAGCAGTACTTC.

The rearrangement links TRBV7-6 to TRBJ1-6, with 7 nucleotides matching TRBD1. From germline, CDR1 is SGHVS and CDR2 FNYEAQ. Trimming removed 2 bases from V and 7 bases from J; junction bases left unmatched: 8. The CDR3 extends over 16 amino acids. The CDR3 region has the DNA TGTGCCAGCAGCTTACAAGCGACAGGGATAAATTCACCCCTCCACTTT. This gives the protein CASSLQATGINSPLHF.

The CDR3 DNA is TGTGCCAGCAGTTTACGAGGAGGGATAAGGCCCCAGCATTTT. This encodes CASSLRGGIRPQHF. The V gene is TRBV27, the J gene TRBJ1-5, with D unresolved. The V gene's germline CDR1 is MNHEY and CDR2 SMNVEV (reference sequence). The CDR3 totals 14 residues. The V end lost 2 bases, the J end lost 9 bases, and 14 bases lay between the germline ends.

As DNA, the CDR3 is TGTGCCTGGGGACCGACAGGGTTTGGATTCACTGAAGCTTTCTTT. Translation gives CAWGPTGFGFTEAFF. This rearrangement joins TRBV30 to TRBJ1-1; the match to TRBD1 covers 7 bases. The trim removed 5 bases at V and 4 bases at J, leaving 13 bases unmatched. Germline V gene sequence: CDR1 GTSNPN, CDR2 SVGIG (reference sequence). The CDR3 covers 15 residues.